These 16 T cell receptor beta chains were sequenced from one sample in a study of blood T cell repertoires in COVID-19 (dated by TCRdb to the early 2020s). Library method: the immunoSEQ multiplex PCR assay. What TCRdb holds here is the immuneACCESS table cut down to in-frame rearrangements. Part of the clones is not present; checked against another copy, under half of the missing clones reflect an unresolved V gene, and the others are unexplained. The sample includes 200,000 to 250,000 clones, with more than 70% observed a single time. In total, the top ten clones hold approximately 4.3% of the sample. Sequenced sample: PBMCs or T cells enriched from blood (not recorded which). These receptors all stem from a man between 25 and 39 years old with acute COVID-19.

The chain links TRBV9 to TRBJ1-2; D unclear. The CDR3 spans 13 residues. Germline lookup yields CDR1 SGDLS and CDR2 YYNGEE. V was shortened by 5 bases and J by 6 bases, with 14 bases between the two germline ends. The CDR3, as DNA: TGTGCCAGCAGTCCGGGTGGATGGGATGGCTACACCTTC. Protein: CASSPGGWDGYTF. The full variable domain, in which reference TRBV9 and TRBJ1-2 provide the parts outside the CDR3, is DSGVTQTPKHLITATGQRVTLRCSPRSGDLSVYWYQQSLDQGLQFLIQYYNGEERAKGNILERFSAQQFPDLHSELNLSSLELGDSALYFCASSPGGWDGYTFGSGTRLTVV.

The chain has TRBV30 and TRBJ2-7, with 12 bases identical to TRBD2. Germline CDR1 GTSNPN, CDR2 SVGIG (reference sequence). Losses at the gene ends were 0 bases for V and 7 bases for J; bases not matched to a gene: 7. The CDR3 extends over 15 amino acids. This chain's CDR3 is CAWSVQASGGEEQYF. The CDR3 nucleotides are TGTGCCTGGAGTGTACAGGCTAGCGGGGGGGAGGAGCAGTACTTC.

The chain is built from TRBV6-5 and TRBJ1-2; no definite D call. The V and J ends lost 4 bases and 4 bases respectively, with 13 bases between them. Germline V gene data show CDR1 as MNHEY and CDR2 as SVGAGI. The CDR3 totals 14 residues. CDR3 sequence reads: CASSSPPAIYGYTF. The CDR3 DNA reads as TGTGCCAGCAGTTCCCCGCCAGCGATCTATGGCTACACCTTC.

J is TRBJ2-1 and V is TRBV6-5, with D perhaps TRBD1 (6 bases). CDR1 MNHEY and CDR2 SVGAGI come from the germline V gene. Trimming stripped 2 bases from V and 5 bases from J, with 13 bases between. This CDR3 has 15 residues. Written as DNA, the CDR3 is TGTGCCAGCAGTTACGCGCAGGGGCCCCACAATGAGCAGTTCTTC. Amino acid sequence: CASSYAQGPHNEQFF.

The chain recombines TRBV4-1 with TRBJ2-3; 12 bases agree with TRBD2. The CDR3 has 15 amino acids. Unmatched junction bases numbered 3, after V lost 4 bases and J lost 4 bases. The V gene's germline CDR1 is MGHRA and CDR2 YSYEKL. CDR3 in DNA: TGCGCCAGCAGCCCTAGCGGGGGGGTCTCAGATACGCAGTATTTT. As protein: CASSPSGGVSDTQYF.

The chain couples TRBV6-5 to TRBJ1-1, with TRBD1 as a possible D gene (5 bases). Germline CDR1 is MNHEY and CDR2 is SVGAGI. Trimming cost V 6 bases and J 8 bases, with 10 bases left between them. The CDR3 contains 11 residues. CDR3 coding DNA: TGTGCCAGCAGGGACGACAGAGAAGCTTTCTTT. Amino acids: CASRDDREAFF.

The chain recombines TRBV27 with TRBJ2-7; D may be TRBD2 (5 bases). Trimming took 3 bases from V and 2 from J, leaving 8 bases between them. Per germline, CDR1 MNHEY and CDR2 SMNVEV (reference sequence). The CDR3 length is 13 residues. CDR3 bases: TGTGCCAGCAGTTTGGGAGTGCCCTACGAGCAGTACTTC. Encoded protein: CASSLGVPYEQYF.

The rearrangement joins TRBV7-8 to TRBJ1-2, with D perhaps TRBD1 (6 bases). The germline V and J ends were trimmed by 5 bases and 6 bases, with 10 bases remaining between them. The CDR3 has 12 amino acids. From germline, CDR1 is SGHVS and CDR2 FQNEAQ. In nucleotides, the CDR3 is TGTGCCAGCAGCCGTACAGGGAATGGCTACACCTTC. Amino acid sequence: CASSRTGNGYTF.

The rearrangement joins TRBV5-1 to TRBJ1-4; D possibly corresponds to TRBD1 (6 bases). In germline, CDR1 is SGHRS, CDR2 YFSETQ. The CDR3 totals 16 residues. With 0 bases removed from V and 7 bases from J, the gap between germline ends came to 16 bases. CDR3 sequence (DNA): TGCGCCAGCAGCTTGGTTGTCGGGACAAGGCTTGAAAAACTGTTTTTT. This translates into CASSLVVGTRLEKLFF.

The table lists this clone with a count of one. The chain joins TRBV2 to TRBJ2-1; maybe TRBD2 (5 bases). CDR3 length: 15 amino acids. The V gene's germline CDR1 is SNHLY and CDR2 FYNNEI. The V end lost 6 bases, the J end lost 4 bases, and 16 bases lay between the germline ends. The CDR3 is CASREDQTTYNEQFF. CDR3 bases: TGTGCCAGCAGGGAGGACCAAACAACATACAATGAGCAGTTCTTC.

The J gene is TRBJ2-7, the V gene TRBV5-4; D perhaps matches TRBD2 (5 bases). Germline V gene sequence: CDR1 SGHNT, CDR2 YYREEE (reference sequence). Trimming stripped 2 bases from V and 5 bases from J, with 17 bases between. This CDR3 is built from 15 residues. CDR3 bases: TGTGCCAGCAGCTTAGAGACTCTCTCCGGGAACGAGCAGTACTTC. Residues: CASSLETLSGNEQYF. Full variable domain (remainder filled in from reference TRBV5-4 and TRBJ2-7): ETGVTQSPTHLIKTRGQQVTLRCSSQSGHNTVSWYQQALGQGPQFIFQYYREEENGRGNFPPRFSGLQFPNYSSELNVNALELDDSALYLCASSLETLSGNEQYFGPGTRLTVT.

V and J are TRBV19 and TRBJ1-2; 11 nucleotides agree with TRBD1. The CDR3 is 17 residues long. The germline V gene has CDR1 LNHDA and CDR2 SQIVND (reference sequence). Trimming took 7 bases from V and 4 from J; bases not matched to a gene: 14. The CDR3 nucleotides read TGTGCCAGTACCCAAAGGACAGGGGGCTCTCTCGGCTATGGCTACACCTTC. Translation gives CASTQRTGGSLGYGYTF.

This chain links TRBV28 with TRBJ1-1; D not resolved. V lost 3 bases, J lost 11 bases, and 22 bases lay in between. The CDR3 consists of 15 residues. From germline, CDR1 is MDHEN and CDR2 SYDVKM. As DNA, the CDR3 is TGTGCCAGCAGTTTTTTTAGTGACACCTCCGGTCGGGCTTTCTTT. Protein: CASSFFSDTSGRAFF.

V is TRBV5-1 and J is TRBJ1-4; possibly TRBD1 for D (6 bases). Between the trimmed V and J ends, which lost 5 bases and 8 bases, there was a span of 16 bases. The CDR3 consists of 14 residues. Germline V gene lookup returns CDR1 SGHRS and CDR2 YFSETQ. Here the CDR3 reads CASRRQVGEEKLFF. The CDR3 DNA follows: TGCGCCAGCAGGCGACAGGTGGGGGAGGAAAAACTGTTTTTT.

Comments on this clone: Additional DNA sequences in this sample encode the identical CDR3. The gene calls are TRBV7-3 and TRBJ1-2, with TRBD1 matching 9 bases. The V gene's germline CDR1 is SGHTA and CDR2 FQGTGA. Losses at the gene ends were 3 bases for V and 4 bases for J; bases not matched to a gene: 0. The CDR3 runs to 13 residues. The CDR3 bases are TGTGCCAGCAGCTTGGGACAGGGCTATGGCTACACCTTC. Its protein product is CASSLGQGYGYTF.

J is TRBJ1-6 and V is TRBV10-3; D is undetermined. Looked up from germline, CDR1 is ENHRY and CDR2 is SYGVKD. The CDR3 has 13 amino acids. Between the trimmed V and J ends, which lost 4 bases and 11 bases, there was a span of 12 bases. The CDR3 coding sequence is TGTGCCATCAGTGTAACGACTCGGCCACCCCTCCACTTT. Amino acid sequence: CAISVTTRPPLHF.